One and the same sample provided the 32 T cell receptor beta chains below, sequenced in a study of blood T cell repertoires in COVID-19. The method was immunoSEQ multiplex PCR; TCRdb's version includes in-frame clones alone and lacks a portion of them. The sample includes a few hundred thousand clones, around 89% of them seen just once. Sequenced input: peripheral blood. The receptor set was obtained from a man aged 30-40 years with acute or convalescent COVID-19.

The chain is built from TRBV27 and TRBJ2-3; TRBD2 matches 9 bases. Germline CDR1 reads MNHEY; CDR2 reads SMNVEV (reference sequence). V lost 0 bases to trimming and J lost 4 bases; unmatched junction nucleotides: 8. The CDR3 spans 17 residues. Here the CDR3 reads CASSLSRLRGGPDTQYF. CDR3 in DNA: TGTGCCAGCAGTTTATCCCGTTTGCGGGGGGGCCCAGATACGCAGTATTTT.

The chain has TRBV3-1 (or the pseudogene TRBV3-2) and TRBJ2-5, with 9 bases fitting TRBD2. This CDR3 has 17 residues. V lost 0 bases, J lost 4 bases, and 9 bases stayed unmatched. Germline assignment: CDR1 LGHDT and CDR2 YNNKEL (reference sequence). The CDR3 DNA is TGTGCCAGCAGCCAAGAAACGAGCGGGAGGCAGGCAGAGACCCAGTACTTC. It codes for CASSQETSGRQAETQYF.

The CDR3, as DNA: TGTGCCAGCAGTTTCGGGACACAGTACTCTGGGGCCAACGTCCTGACTTTC. Protein: CASSFGTQYSGANVLTF. V usage is TRBV28 and J usage is TRBJ2-6; possible D gene TRBD1, 6 bases. The CDR3 runs 17 residues. CDR1 is MDHEN, CDR2 SYDVKM, per germline. Trimming removed 3 bases at V and 0 bases at J, with 12 bases between.

The chain couples TRBV28 to TRBJ1-3; possibly TRBD1 for D (6 bases). The V gene lost 0 bases and the J gene lost 2 bases, with 8 bases spanning the gap. Germline V gene data show CDR1 as MDHEN and CDR2 as SYDVKM. The CDR3 runs to 15 residues. This CDR3 is CASSLWWTAGNTIYF. CDR3 sequence (DNA): TGTGCCAGCAGTTTATGGTGGACAGCTGGAAACACCATATATTTT.

J is TRBJ1-6 and V is TRBV18; maybe TRBD1 (6 bases). CDR1 is KGHSH and CDR2 is LQKENI in the germline V gene. The V end lost 0 bases, the J end lost 6 bases, and 9 bases lay between the germline ends. This CDR3 has 15 residues. The CDR3: CASSPPRGANSPLHF. Written as DNA, the CDR3 is TGTGCCAGCTCACCACCCAGGGGAGCTAATTCACCCCTCCACTTT.

V is TRBV11-2 and J is TRBJ1-2; D is ambiguous. This CDR3 is built from 15 residues. The V gene's germline CDR1 is SGHAT and CDR2 FQNNGV. Trimming took off 5 bases at V and 4 bases at J, with 17 bases between the two ends. CDR3 protein: CASSRARSQSYGYTF. CDR3 sequence (DNA): TGTGCCAGCAGCCGAGCCCGTAGCCAGTCCTATGGCTACACCTTC.

This chain joins TRBV21-1 and TRBJ1-5. TRBV21-1 is marked as a pseudogene. The length of the CDR3 is 16 residues. The CDR3 nucleotides read TGTGCCAGCAGCAAATGGGAGGGGAAGGGCAATCAGCCCCAGCATTTT. It translates to CASSKWEGKGNQPQHF.

This chain uses TRBV9 with TRBJ2-1; 9 nucleotides match TRBD2. The V and J ends lost 4 bases and 2 bases, in that order; junction bases with no gene match: 4. Germline V gives CDR1 SGDLS, CDR2 YYNGEE. This CDR3 spans 15 amino acids. The DNA for the CDR3 is TGTGCCAGCAGCCCCCGACTAGCGGCCTACAATGAGCAGTTCTTC. The encoded protein is CASSPRLAAYNEQFF.

This clone was observed once. The CDR3 loop reads CASSLDPGDQPQHF. The CDR3 DNA sequence: TGCGCCAGCAGCTTGGACCCGGGTGACCAGCCCCAGCATTTT. V and J are TRBV5-1 and TRBJ1-5; no definite D call. The CDR3 has 14 residues. CDR1 and CDR2 from the germline V gene are SGHRS and YFSETQ. Trimming stripped 0 bases from V and 7 bases from J, with 11 bases between.

Only one count was recorded for this clone. The chain combines TRBV19 with TRBJ2-7; 12 bases agree with TRBD1. The J segment lost 7 bases and the V segment lost 9 bases, leaving 10 bases of the junction unmatched. The CDR3 extends over 14 amino acids. Germline V gives CDR1 LNHDA, CDR2 SQIVND (reference sequence). The CDR3: CASRPGQGAGEQYF. The CDR3 DNA reads TGTGCCAGCAGGCCGGGACAGGGGGCAGGAGAGCAGTACTTC.

CDR3 protein: CASTPGINNSPLHF. Here the CDR3 DNA reads TGTGCCAGCACCCCCGGGATAAATAATTCACCCCTCCACTTT. V and J are TRBV28 and TRBJ1-6; D unclear. This CDR3 contains 14 residues. V lost 7 bases and J lost 5, with 12 bases in between. Germline CDR1 reads MDHEN; CDR2 reads SYDVKM.

The chain joins TRBV18 to TRBJ2-7; 8 positions agree with TRBD2. The CDR3 has 13 amino acids. Germline assignment: CDR1 KGHSH and CDR2 LQKENI. The V and J ends lost 3 bases and 8 bases, in that order; junction bases with no gene match: 6. This CDR3 reads CASSPSGDGQQYF. Here the CDR3 DNA reads TGTGCCAGCTCACCTAGCGGGGACGGCCAGCAGTACTTC.

The V and J genes are TRBV6-5 and TRBJ1-1, with unresolved D. Trimming stripped 6 bases from V and 5 bases from J, with 10 bases between. The CDR3 contains 12 residues. Germline V gene data show CDR1 as MNHEY and CDR2 as SVGAGI. The CDR3 reads CASSKGGTEAFF. Written as DNA, the CDR3 is TGTGCCAGCAGCAAGGGAGGAACTGAAGCTTTCTTT.

V and J are TRBV28 and TRBJ1-1; D is perhaps TRBD1 (6 bases). Germline V gene sequence: CDR1 MDHEN, CDR2 SYDVKM. The CDR3 length is 14 residues. With 3 bases removed from V and 3 bases from J, the gap between germline ends came to 11 bases. The CDR3, as DNA: TGTGCCAGCAGTTTCCGGGGGGCCGACACTGAAGCTTTCTTT. This encodes CASSFRGADTEAFF.

The V call is TRBV12-5, the J call TRBJ1-1; D is uncertain. Trimming took off 7 bases at V and 5 bases at J, with 8 bases between the two ends. The CDR3 covers 11 residues. The germline V gene has CDR1 LGHNT and CDR2 FRNRAP. The CDR3 is CASATGTEAFF. The CDR3 nucleotides are TGTGCTAGTGCCACGGGAACTGAAGCTTTCTTT.

This chain joins TRBV28 and TRBJ2-7; D is perhaps TRBD1 (6 bases). The CDR3 has 16 residues. CDR1 is MDHEN and CDR2 is SYDVKM in the germline V gene. V was trimmed by 4 bases and J by 3 bases, leaving 19 bases between them. The DNA for the CDR3 is TGTGCCAGCAGTTCCCTACTTTCGGACAGTTACTACGAGCAGTACTTC. As protein: CASSSLLSDSYYEQYF.

The chain recombines TRBV5-4 with TRBJ1-1; no reliable D call. The V gene's germline CDR1 is SGHNT and CDR2 YYREEE (reference sequence). Trimming removed 4 bases at V and 0 bases at J, with 13 bases between. The CDR3 is made up of 15 amino acids. CDR3 amino acids: CASSPRNRMNTEAFF. The DNA of the CDR3 is TGTGCCAGCAGCCCGAGGAATCGCATGAACACTGAAGCTTTCTTT.

This clone showed up just once. The chain links TRBV4-1 to TRBJ2-1, with 13 nucleotides matching TRBD2. Looked up from germline, CDR1 is MGHRA and CDR2 is YSYEKL. Germline trimming cut 0 bases from V and 4 bases from J; bases unmatched to any gene: 12. The CDR3 length is 20 residues. As DNA, the CDR3 is TGCGCCAGCAGCCAAGAGAGACTAGCGGGGGGCCCAGTATCATACAATGAGCAGTTCTTC. It specifies CASSQERLAGGPVSYNEQFF.

The chain couples TRBV3-1 (or the pseudogene TRBV3-2) to TRBJ2-1; 13 bases are a match to TRBD2. Unmatched junction bases numbered 3, after V lost 3 bases and J lost 4 bases. The CDR3 totals 16 residues. Looked up from germline, CDR1 is LGHDT and CDR2 is YNNKEL (reference sequence). The CDR3 DNA follows: TGTGCCAGCAGCCACGTGACTAGCGGGGGGTACAATGAGCAGTTCTTC. It specifies CASSHVTSGGYNEQFF.

This chain connects TRBV3-1 (or the pseudogene TRBV3-2) to TRBJ1-2; 9 nucleotides align to TRBD1. The CDR3 is 15 residues long. Germline V lookup: CDR1 LGHDT, CDR2 YNNKEL (reference sequence). Losses at the gene ends were 6 bases for V and 4 bases for J; bases not matched to a gene: 9. This chain's CDR3 is CASSHTGTGTYGYTF. In DNA, the CDR3 is TGTGCCAGCAGTCATACCGGGACAGGGACCTATGGCTACACCTTC.

The genes are TRBV7-6 and TRBJ2-7, with 13 nucleotides matching TRBD2. The V gene end was trimmed by 4 bases and the J gene end by 3 bases; junction bases not matched to a gene: 3. The CDR3 has 15 amino acids. Germline lookup yields CDR1 SGHVS and CDR2 FNYEAQ. The DNA of the CDR3 is TGTGCCAGCAGCTCGGGACTAGCGGGAATCTACGAGCAGTACTTC. It specifies CASSSGLAGIYEQYF.

The V and J genes are TRBV14 and TRBJ2-5, with 7 bases fitting TRBD1. The V and J ends lost 2 bases and 5 bases, in that order; junction bases with no gene match: 2. Germline loops: CDR1 SGHDN, CDR2 FVKESK. The CDR3 totals 13 residues. The CDR3 DNA is TGTGCCAGCAGCCAAAGGGGGCGGGAGACCCAGTACTTC. This translates into CASSQRGRETQYF.

This chain joins TRBV27 and TRBJ2-1, with D perhaps matching TRBD2 (6 bases). V lost 3 bases and J lost 5, with 8 bases in between. The germline V gene encodes CDR1 MNHEY and CDR2 SMNVEV (reference sequence). The CDR3 has 13 residues. CDR3 sequence: CASSLWRDNEQFF. CDR3 bases: TGTGCCAGCAGTTTGTGGAGGGACAATGAGCAGTTCTTC.

The chain carries TRBV23-1 and TRBJ2-1, with TRBD2 identical over 7 bases. TRBV23-1 is an ORF, with its function uncertain. This CDR3 region has 16 residues. After removal of 4 bases from V and 7 bases from J, the junction contained 13 bases not matched to a gene. The CDR3 sequence: CASSPLKAGVINEQFF. The DNA for the CDR3 is TGCGCCAGCAGTCCCCTAAAGGCGGGAGTCATTAATGAGCAGTTCTTC.

The chain is built from TRBV6-2 or TRBV6-3 and TRBJ2-3; D is possibly TRBD2 (5 bases). Germline CDR1 reads MNHEY; CDR2 reads SVGEGT. This CDR3 contains 17 residues. The ends were cut back, 6 bases at V and 0 bases at J, with 19 bases in the middle. CDR3 loop: CASRYILSGASTDTQYF. CDR3 nucleotide sequence: TGTGCCAGCAGATACATCCTCAGCGGCGCAAGCACAGATACGCAGTATTTT.

V is TRBV6-2 or TRBV6-3 and J is TRBJ1-1, with 7 bases fitting TRBD1. The CDR3 length is 14 residues. The V gene's germline CDR1 is MNHEY and CDR2 SVGEGT. V shed 5 bases, J shed 3 bases, and the junction held 6 bases outside the gene matches. The CDR3: CASSVAQGYTEAFF. For the CDR3, the DNA is TGTGCCAGCAGTGTCGCACAGGGGTACACTGAAGCTTTCTTT.

This clone was recorded only once. The gene calls are TRBV5-4 and TRBJ2-1; the match to TRBD2 covers 10 bases. V lost 5 bases and J lost 5; bases outside the gene matches: 16. Looked up from germline, CDR1 is SGHNT and CDR2 is YYREEE (reference sequence). This CDR3 has 18 residues. As DNA, the CDR3 is TGTGCCAGCAGGGGGGGGGCTAGCGGGAGTCCGGGGAACAATGAGCAGTTCTTC. Protein: CASRGGASGSPGNNEQFF.

This clone occurred once. The chain has TRBV28 and TRBJ2-7, with 8 nucleotides matching TRBD2. CDR3 length: 15 amino acids. The junction had 12 bases not matched to a gene; V was cut back by 6 bases and J by 5 bases. Germline assignment: CDR1 MDHEN and CDR2 SYDVKM. The CDR3 nucleotides read TGTGCCAGCAGCCCCCACGGGGCGGGAGGACACGAGCAGTACTTC. Its translation: CASSPHGAGGHEQYF.

This clone has only a few counts. The gene calls are TRBV9 and TRBJ2-1; D is possibly TRBD2 (5 bases). CDR1 is SGDLS, CDR2 YYNGEE, per germline. The CDR3 consists of 15 residues. V lost 2 bases and J lost 9, with 18 bases in between. The CDR3 nucleotides read TGTGCCAGCAGCGTTGACTTAGCGTCGTCTAGTGAGCAGTTCTTC. Amino acid sequence: CASSVDLASSSEQFF.

The rearrangement joins TRBV6-5 to TRBJ1-2; 8 bases align to TRBD1. The CDR3 totals 14 residues. From germline, CDR1 is MNHEY and CDR2 SVGAGI. Germline trimming cut 6 bases from V and 7 bases from J; bases unmatched to any gene: 10. The CDR3 region is CASRIQGGSGGYTF. As DNA, the CDR3 is TGTGCCAGCAGAATACAGGGGGGCAGTGGTGGCTACACCTTC.

The chain has TRBV28 and TRBJ1-5; 7 nucleotides align to TRBD1. Germline CDR1 is MDHEN and CDR2 is SYDVKM. The CDR3 is 15 amino acids. The V segment lost 7 bases and the J segment 4 bases; nucleotides outside the gene matches: 10. CDR3 nucleotide sequence: TGTGCCAGCACCCCGGGAGGGGGCCCTAATCAGCCCCAGCATTTT. Translated, it gives CASTPGGGPNQPQHF. Full variable domain (rest looked up from reference TRBV28 and TRBJ1-5): DVKVTQSSRYLVKRTGEKVFLECVQDMDHENMFWYRQDPGLGLRLIYFSYDVKMKEKGDIPEGYSVSREKKERFSLILESASTNQTSMYLCASTPGGGPNQPQHFGDGTRLSIL.

This clone is a singleton in its sample. The gene calls are TRBV6-5 and TRBJ2-5; 8 nucleotides align to TRBD1. Trimming at V came to 5 bases and at J to 0 bases, leaving 2 bases not matched to a gene. The germline V gene has CDR1 MNHEY and CDR2 SVGAGI. CDR3 length equals 14 residues. CDR3 region: CASSRDRHQETQYF. CDR3 nucleotides: TGTGCCAGCAGTCGGGACAGGCACCAAGAGACCCAGTACTTC.